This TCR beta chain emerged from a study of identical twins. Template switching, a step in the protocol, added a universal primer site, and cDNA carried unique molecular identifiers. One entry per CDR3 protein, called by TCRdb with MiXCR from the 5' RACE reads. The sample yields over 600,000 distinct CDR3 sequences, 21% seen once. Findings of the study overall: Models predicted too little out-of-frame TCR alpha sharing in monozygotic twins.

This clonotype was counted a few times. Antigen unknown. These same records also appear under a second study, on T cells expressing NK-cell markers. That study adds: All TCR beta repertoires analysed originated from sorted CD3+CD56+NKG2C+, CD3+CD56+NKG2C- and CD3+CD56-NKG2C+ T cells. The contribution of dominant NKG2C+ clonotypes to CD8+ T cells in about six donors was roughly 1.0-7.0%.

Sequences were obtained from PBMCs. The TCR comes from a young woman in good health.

CDR3 region: CASRGDPNNEQFF. For the CDR3, the DNA is TGTGCCAGCCGCGGGGACCCCAACAATGAGCAGTTCTTC. The chain has TRBV2 and TRBJ2-1, with a possible D match to TRBD2 (6 bases). The CDR3 runs 13 residues. CDR1 SNHLY and CDR2 FYNNEI come from the germline V gene. With 8 bases removed from V and 5 bases from J, the gap between germline ends came to 13 bases.